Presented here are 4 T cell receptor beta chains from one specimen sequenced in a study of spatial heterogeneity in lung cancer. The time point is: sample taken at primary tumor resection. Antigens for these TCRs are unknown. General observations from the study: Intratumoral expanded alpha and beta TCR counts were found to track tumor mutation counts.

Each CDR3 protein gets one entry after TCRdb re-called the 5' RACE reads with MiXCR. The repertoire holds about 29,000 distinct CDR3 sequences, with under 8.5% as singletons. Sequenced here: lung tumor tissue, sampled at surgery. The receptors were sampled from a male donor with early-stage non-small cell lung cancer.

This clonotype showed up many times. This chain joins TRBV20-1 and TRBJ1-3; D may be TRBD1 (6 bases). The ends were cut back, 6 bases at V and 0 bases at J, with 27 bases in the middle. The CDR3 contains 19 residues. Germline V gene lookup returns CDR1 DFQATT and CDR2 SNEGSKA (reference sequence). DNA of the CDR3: TGCAGTGCCAGCGGGGGCCTCGGGTCTGGGGCGGTCTCTGGAAACACCATATATTTT. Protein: CSASGGLGSGAVSGNTIYF.

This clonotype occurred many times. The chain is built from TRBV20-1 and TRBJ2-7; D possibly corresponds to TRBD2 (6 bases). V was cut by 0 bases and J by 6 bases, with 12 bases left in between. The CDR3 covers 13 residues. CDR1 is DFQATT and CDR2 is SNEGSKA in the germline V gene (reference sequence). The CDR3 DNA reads TGCAGTGCTAGAGAACGGCTGGAGGGCGAGCAGTACTTC. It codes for CSARERLEGEQYF.

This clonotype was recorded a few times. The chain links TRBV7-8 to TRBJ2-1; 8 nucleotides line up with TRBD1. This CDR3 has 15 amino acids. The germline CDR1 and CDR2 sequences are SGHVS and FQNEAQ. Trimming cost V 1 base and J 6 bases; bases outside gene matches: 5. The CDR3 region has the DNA TGTGCCAGCAGCTTAGGGGCCGGACAGGGCAATGAGCAGTTCTTC. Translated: CASSLGAGQGNEQFF.

CDR3 sequence: CASSSGTGGSYEQYF. DNA for the CDR3: TGTGCCAGCAGCTCCGGGACAGGGGGCTCCTACGAGCAGTACTTC. The chain joins TRBV28 to TRBJ2-7; 11 nucleotides match TRBD1. Germline-derived CDR1 and CDR2 are MDHEN and SYDVKM. Trimming cost V 6 bases and J 0 bases; bases outside gene matches: 4. CDR3 length equals 15 residues.